The rows below give T cell receptor beta chains drawn from one sample of a study of blood T cell dynamics during melanoma immunotherapy. Libraries were prepared by immunoSEQ multiplex PCR; TCRdb keeps only in-frame clonotypes and omits some of them. This sample has 25,000 to 30,000 clones; approximately 80% occur once, and the top ten carry over 9%. Material: blood, obtained from a patient treated with checkpoint blockade. All receptors come from a human donor with melanoma. Both conserved end residues are part of each CDR3. The D gene is left open where the match is weak. Expanded clones are given a class, and other clones once, few, many or no size at all.

j_gene	d_gene	v_gene	abundance	CDR3nt	CDR3aa
TRBJ2-7	.	TRBV5-1	.	TGCGCCAGCAGCTTGTATGCGGGGATCTACGAGCAGTACTTC	CASSLYAGIYEQYF
TRBJ2-2	.	TRBV6-6	.	TGTGCCAGCAACGTACAGGCTCCCGGGGAGCTGTTTTTT	CASNVQAPGELFF
TRBJ1-2	.	TRBV6-6	once	TGTGCCAGCAGCTCTCTGACAGTTAACTATGGCTACACCTTC	CASSSLTVNYGYTF
TRBJ2-7	TRBD1	TRBV11-2	.	TGTGCCAGCAGCTTGGGGACAGGGGTCTACGAGCAGTACTTC	CASSLGTGVYEQYF
TRBJ1-1	.	TRBV9	.	TGTGCCAGCAGCGGAGGGGCAGCCGGGGCTTTCTTT	CASSGGAAGAFF
TRBJ1-3	TRBD1	TRBV7-2	once	TGTGCCAGCAGCTTAAGGACAGGGGCTGGAAACACCATATATTTT	CASSLRTGAGNTIYF
TRBJ1-1	.	TRBV10-3	.	TGTGCCATCAGCGCTAGGATGAACACTGAAGCTTTCTTT	CAISARMNTEAFF
TRBJ2-7	TRBD1	TRBV6-1	.	TGTGCCAGCAGCAGGGGGTCCGCCGAGCAGTACTTC	CASSRGSAEQYF
TRBJ2-7	.	TRBV7-8	.	TGTGCCAGCAGCTTATCCAACTACGAGCAGTACTTC	CASSLSNYEQYF
TRBJ1-3	.	TRBV6-1	.	TGTGCCAGCAGTGACCCTGGCTCTGGAAACACCATATATTTT	CASSDPGSGNTIYF
TRBJ2-5	.	TRBV6-1	.	TGTGCCAGCAGTGAAGAGGGGGCCTGGTCGACTAGCTCCGCGACCCAGTACTTC	CASSEEGAWSTSSATQYF
TRBJ2-7	.	TRBV7-9	.	TGTGCCAGCAGCTTAGGGGGTAACGCCGACTACGAGCAGTACTTC	CASSLGGNADYEQYF
TRBJ2-7	.	TRBV29-1	.	TGCAGCGTTATCGCGGGATCCTACGAGCAGTACTTC	CSVIAGSYEQYF
TRBJ2-2	.	TRBV6-5	.	TGTGCCAGCAGTTACTCAACGAAACCGGTCGAGCTGTTTTTT	CASSYSTKPVELFF
TRBJ1-4	.	TRBV5-6	.	TGTGCCAGCAGCTCAGGGTTACCCAATGAAAAACTGTTTTTT	CASSSGLPNEKLFF
TRBJ2-7	TRBD1	TRBV11-2	.	TGTGCCAGCAGCTCATACAGGGGGCTCGCCTACGAGCAGTACTTC	CASSSYRGLAYEQYF
TRBJ2-3	.	TRBV2	.	TGTGCCAGCAGGAGGGGACTGGGCACAGATACGCAGTATTTT	CASRRGLGTDTQYF
TRBJ2-1	TRBD2	TRBV5-4	.	TGTGCCAGCAGCTTGGAACTAGCGAGGGATAATGAGCAGTTCTTC	CASSLELARDNEQFF
TRBJ1-1	TRBD1	TRBV10-3	.	TGTGCCATCAGTGCCCGGACAGGGATGAACACTGAAGCTTTCTTT	CAISARTGMNTEAFF
TRBJ1-2	.	TRBV4-2	.	TGTGCCAGCAGCCAAGAAGGGACCCCGGAGGGTAACTATGGCTACACCTTC	CASSQEGTPEGNYGYTF
TRBJ1-2	.	TRBV30	few	TGTGCCTGGAGTGTCGGAGATCGGGGCTACACCTTC	CAWSVGDRGYTF
TRBJ1-1	TRBD1	TRBV18	.	TGTGCCAGCTCACCGGCGGGACAGGGGCCTCGGAACACTGAAGCTTTCTTT	CASSPAGQGPRNTEAFF
TRBJ2-3	.	TRBV7-6	.	TGTGCCAGCAGCTTAACCTCAGATACGCAGTATTTT	CASSLTSDTQYF
TRBJ2-5	TRBD2	TRBV7-8	.	TGTGCCAGCAGCTTAGCGCATCGGACTAGGCATCAAGAGACCCAGTACTTC	CASSLAHRTRHQETQYF
TRBJ2-7	TRBD2	TRBV5-4	.	TGTGCCAGCAGCTTGGGAGGACTAGCGGGAGCCTACGAGCAGTACTTC	CASSLGGLAGAYEQYF
TRBJ1-6	.	TRBV30	.	TGTGCCTGGACTACCGGGGGAGGGGCAAGTAATTCACCCCTCCACTTT	CAWTTGGGASNSPLHF
TRBJ2-2	TRBD2	TRBV5-1	.	TGCGCCAGCAGCGACCTAGCGGGAGGGAACACCGGGGAGCTGTTTTTT	CASSDLAGGNTGELFF
TRBJ1-2	.	TRBV5-8	.	TGTGCCAGCAGCTTGGTAGGGGCGGGAGGCTACACCTTC	CASSLVGAGGYTF
TRBJ1-4	.	TRBV7-3	.	TGTGCCAGCAGTTCAGGGGTAGGAGAAAAACTGTTTTTT	CASSSGVGEKLFF
TRBJ1-2	.	TRBV2	.	TGTGCCAGCAGACCCACAGCTAACTATGGCTACACCTTC	CASRPTANYGYTF
TRBJ2-7	.	TRBV2	.	TGTGCCAGCAGGGGCAGGGGTAGGGTGTACTTC	CASRGRGRVYF
TRBJ2-7	TRBD1	TRBV29-1	.	TGCAGCGCACAGACAGGGAGCTCCTACGAGCAGTACTTC	CSAQTGSSYEQYF
TRBJ1-1	.	TRBV5-4	.	TGTGCCAGCAGCTTGGCCGAAGGATGGGAAGACACTGAAGCTTTCTTT	CASSLAEGWEDTEAFF
TRBJ1-6	.	TRBV19	few	TGTGCCAGTAGTCCCAAGGATCTGCAGGGTTCACCCCTCCACTTT	CASSPKDLQGSPLHF
TRBJ2-1	.	TRBV7-9	once	TGTGCCAGCAGCTTAGAGTCGGGTGGGCAGTTCTTC	CASSLESGGQFF
TRBJ1-1	TRBD1	TRBV14	once	TGTGCCAGCAGCGACAGGGGGTTCAACACTGAAGCTTTCTTT	CASSDRGFNTEAFF
TRBJ2-7	.	TRBV4-2	few	TGTGCCAGCAGCCAAGAGGGATACGAGCAGTACTTC	CASSQEGYEQYF
TRBJ1-1	.	TRBV19	.	TGTGCCAGTAAACAGGGAGGGAGGAACACTGAAGCTTTCTTT	CASKQGGRNTEAFF
TRBJ1-2	TRBD1	TRBV27	.	TGTGCCAGCAGTTTAGACGGGACAGGCCTCTATGGCTACACCTTC	CASSLDGTGLYGYTF
TRBJ1-3	.	TRBV19	.	TGTGCCAGTAGTATTATATTGGCGGCGACCCGCTCTGGAAACACCATATATTTT	CASSIILAATRSGNTIYF
TRBJ2-7	.	TRBV2	few	TGTGCCAGCAGTGGGGGCTACGAGCAGTACTTC	CASSGGYEQYF
TRBJ2-4	TRBD1	TRBV4-1	.	TGCGCCAGCAGCCAAGGCCCCGCCGGGACAGGGTACGCGGCCAAAAACATTCAGTACTTC	CASSQGPAGTGYAAKNIQYF
TRBJ2-2	.	TRBV5-1	.	TGCGCCAGCAGCTTGGGGCAGGGTCCGAACACCGGGGAGCTGTTTTTT	CASSLGQGPNTGELFF
TRBJ1-5	TRBD1	TRBV5-3	.	TGTGCCAGAAGCCCGGGATCTACAGGGGAACGATGCAATCAGCCCCAGCATTTT	CARSPGSTGERCNQPQHF
TRBJ1-2	.	TRBV6-5	.	TGTGCCAGCGGGACTGACTATGGCTACACCTTC	CASGTDYGYTF